This T cell receptor beta chain was identified during a study of response to subunit inactivated influenza vaccine (dated by TCRdb to 2016 to 2018). Study-wide context: To follow how T cells responded to a trivalent subunit inactivated influenza vaccine, the researchers relied on deep quantitative profiling of the T cell receptor repertoire.

A remark on this clonotype: The specificity of this receptor is unknown. Base-call qualities are not available, and no considerably larger clone is one nucleotide away.

The cysteine opens and the phenylalanine closes a CDR3 of 14 amino acids. The DNA shown is the 42-base CDR3, in frame from base 1. From a lookup of the germline V gene (reference sequence), CDR1 and CDR2 are LGHDT and YNNKEL. V is clipped by 2 bases and J by 2 bases, and the sequence between their germline boundaries is 9 bases long. Libraries were constructed by RT-PCR. Sequencing was performed on an Illumina HiSeq 2500. TCRdb redid the processing of the public reads, applying fastp at Q25 and MiXCR, and retained in-frame beta chains. Identical CDR3 protein sequences are pooled into one entry, listed with their most common genes and DNA. Counted in this sample were about 800,000 distinct CDR3 sequences; roughly 20% of them appeared once. Together, the top ten hold roughly 10% of the sample. Study-wide findings and limitations: The authors suggested that each seasonal influenza vaccination may recruit only a limited number of new T cells.

Specimen: PBMCs from blood, collected around 5 days after vaccination. The V and J genes are TRBV3-1 and TRBJ1-1, with no reliable assignment of the D segment. This sequence originates from a man aged 45-65 years who received an inactivated influenza vaccine. Donor details come from another sample of the same person, matched by shared clones. This receptor has the CDR3 CASSQTLHNTEAFF. The DNA sequence follows: TGTGCCAGCAGCCAAACCCTGCACAACACTGAAGCTTTCTTT. Supplemented by the reference TRBV3-1 and TRBJ1-1 proteins around the CDR3, the complete variable domain is DTAVSQTPKYLVTQMGNDKSIKCEQNLGHDTMYWYKQDSKKFLKIMFSYNNKELIINETVPNRFSPKSPDKAHLNLHINSLELGDSAVYFCASSQTLHNTEAFFGQGTRLTVV.